At least ten counts were recorded for the clone carrying this TCR beta chain. Its antigen remains unidentified. Quantitative molecular-barcoded 5'-RACE generated the TCR beta libraries. TCRdb re-derived calls from the 5' RACE reads in MiXCR, one entry per CDR3 protein. Of approximately 300,000 distinct CDR3 sequences listed, 7% to 9% were seen once; the top ten hold 13% to 15%. This CDR3 has 16 residues. Germline V gene lookup returns CDR1 SEHNR and CDR2 FQNEAQ (reference sequence). V lost 2 bases, J lost 0 bases, and 10 bases lay in between. This sample is part of a study of CD8 T cells in ankylosing spondylitis. Whole-study results and caveats: Seemingly characteristic of ankylosing spondylitis blood was a TCR beta motif consisting of eight highly homologous variants.

The receptor was isolated from a male donor with ankylosing spondylitis. This chain links TRBV7-9 with TRBJ1-4; possible D gene TRBD1, 5 bases. The sample was blood, either unsorted or a sorted T cell fraction (not recorded which). CDR3 in DNA: TGTGCCAGCAGCTTAAGGCGGGACGCAACTAATGAAAAACTGTTTTTT. Translated: CASSLRRDATNEKLFF.